The 28 T cell receptor beta chains below were found in one sample sequenced in a study of cytomegalovirus exposure and HLA in healthy donors. PCR used 60 Vbeta primers and 13 Jbeta primers. The repertoire was sequenced with immunoSEQ multiplex PCR; TCRdb's copy has only in-frame clones and lacks some. This repertoire shows 150,000 or so clones, 80% found once; its top ten account for over 2%. The sample was PBMCs. These receptors were obtained from a man aged 45-65 years in good health and CMV-seronegative.

This chain uses TRBV15 with TRBJ1-4, with no clear D. Between the trimmed V and J ends, which lost 1 base and 3 bases, there was a span of 6 bases. Germline CDR1 and CDR2: LNHNV and YYDKDF (reference sequence). The CDR3 sequence is 14 residues long. CDR3: CATSRARSNEKLFF. CDR3 in DNA: TGTGCCACCAGCAGAGCCCGGTCTAATGAAAAACTGTTTTTT.

The chain has TRBV4-1 and TRBJ1-1; 11 nucleotides match TRBD1. After removal of 7 bases from V and 4 bases from J, the junction contained 14 bases not matched to a gene. The length of the CDR3 is 17 residues. CDR1 MGHRA and CDR2 YSYEKL come from the germline V gene. The CDR3 sequence is CASTPDLTGTGGTEAFF. CDR3 sequence (DNA): TGCGCCAGCACCCCAGACCTTACCGGGACAGGGGGCACTGAAGCTTTCTTT.

The CDR3 region has the DNA TGTGCCAGCGGGGATAGAGGAGGTGGCTACACCTTC. Amino acid sequence: CASGDRGGGYTF. V is TRBV28 and J is TRBJ1-2; D gene ambiguous. Trimming cost V 8 bases and J 7 bases, with 14 bases left between them. The CDR3 extends over 12 amino acids. From germline, CDR1 is MDHEN and CDR2 SYDVKM.

The chain joins TRBV19 to TRBJ1-1; 7 nucleotides align to TRBD1. With V trimmed by 3 bases and J by 5 bases, 9 bases remained unmatched. This CDR3 is 15 amino acids long. CDR1 is LNHDA, CDR2 SQIVND, per germline (reference sequence). DNA for the CDR3: TGTGCCAGTAGTATTAAAGGGACAGTGGTGACTGAAGCTTTCTTT. Its translation is CASSIKGTVVTEAFF.

This chain joins TRBV5-5 and TRBJ1-2; D is perhaps TRBD1 (5 bases). The CDR3 spans 14 residues. Germline CDR1 reads SGHKS; CDR2 reads YYEKEE (reference sequence). Trimming shortened V by 2 bases and J by 2 bases, and 10 bases separated the two germline ends. The CDR3 loop reads CASSFGSGNYGYTF. The CDR3 nucleotides are TGTGCCAGCAGCTTTGGGTCAGGGAACTATGGCTACACCTTC.

The gene calls are TRBV11-2 and TRBJ1-3; tentatively, D is TRBD1 (5 bases). Germline V lookup: CDR1 SGHAT, CDR2 FQNNGV. The CDR3 has 14 residues. V lost 4 bases, J lost 4 bases, and 11 bases lay in between. The CDR3 here is CASSYQGSGNTIYF. CDR3 nucleotides: TGTGCCAGCAGCTACCAGGGTTCCGGAAACACCATATATTTT.

In this sample, this clone turned up once. The chain couples TRBV2 to TRBJ2-1; perhaps TRBD2 as D (5 bases). Germline V gene sequence: CDR1 SNHLY, CDR2 FYNNEI. This CDR3 is 14 amino acids long. The V and J ends lost 6 bases and 5 bases respectively, with 14 bases between them. The CDR3 DNA follows: TGTGCCAGCAGGGAGCAGTCCGGGGACAATGAGCAGTTCTTC. This sequence encodes CASREQSGDNEQFF.

The V call is TRBV10-1, the J call TRBJ2-1; 14 positions agree with TRBD2. After removal of 9 bases from V and 7 bases from J, the junction contained 2 bases not matched to a gene. CDR1 and CDR2 from the germline V gene are WNHNN and SYGVQD (reference sequence). CDR3 size: 13 residues. CDR3 nucleotides: TGCGCCAGTGGGACTAGCGGGGGTAATGAGCAGTTCTTC. Translation gives CASGTSGGNEQFF.

This clone was detected only once. The chain has TRBV30 and TRBJ1-4; TRBD1 matches 8 bases. This CDR3 region has 12 residues. The trim removed 4 bases at V and 14 bases at J, leaving 9 bases unmatched. CDR1 is GTSNPN, CDR2 SVGIG, per germline (reference sequence). The CDR3 protein is CAWTRGPSGLFF. CDR3 DNA sequence: TGTGCCTGGACCAGGGGGCCAAGTGGGCTGTTTTTT.

This clone was observed a handful of times. The genes are TRBV2 and TRBJ2-3; 14 positions agree with TRBD2. Germline loops: CDR1 SNHLY, CDR2 FYNNEI. V gave up 5 bases and J gave up 7 bases; unmatched junction bases: 8. CDR3 size: 16 residues. The CDR3 coding sequence is TGTGCCAGCAGTCGTCCGGGACTAGCGGGAGTTAATACGCAGTATTTT. Translation gives CASSRPGLAGVNTQYF. The full variable domain, in which reference TRBV2 and TRBJ2-3 provide the parts outside the CDR3, is EPEVTQTPSHQVTQMGQEVILRCVPISNHLYFYWYRQILGQKVEFLVSFYNNEISEKSEIFDDQFSVERPDGSNFTLKIRSTKLEDSAMYFCASSRPGLAGVNTQYFGPGTRLTVL.

The V and J genes are TRBV27 and TRBJ2-1, with D uncertain. Germline lookup yields CDR1 MNHEY and CDR2 SMNVEV (reference sequence). Trimming took off 3 bases at V and 4 bases at J, with 10 bases between the two ends. The CDR3 length is 14 residues. DNA for the CDR3: TGTGCCAGCAGTTTGCGAGACTTTTACAATGAGCAGTTCTTC. Translated, it gives CASSLRDFYNEQFF.

This clone was seen a few times. This specimen includes other DNA sequences encoding the same CDR3. The gene calls are TRBV6-1 and TRBJ2-7, with D possibly being TRBD1 (5 bases). Germline assignment: CDR1 MNHNS and CDR2 SASEGT. This CDR3 has 11 amino acids. Trimming shortened V by 2 bases and J by 6 bases, and 5 bases separated the two germline ends. DNA of the CDR3: TGTGCCAGCAGTGAAAGGGGCGAGCAGTACTTC. Its protein is CASSERGEQYF.

V is TRBV2 and J is TRBJ1-4; weak D call: TRBD1 (5 bases). Germline values: CDR1 SNHLY, CDR2 FYNNEI. The CDR3 covers 15 residues. The V end was cut by 4 bases, the J end by 8 bases, with 17 bases between. The CDR3 bases are TGTGCCAGCAGTGCTCCCGGGACTCGAAGCGAAAAACTGTTTTTT. Protein sequence: CASSAPGTRSEKLFF.

The genes are TRBV13 and TRBJ1-2; the D is unclear. The length of the CDR3 is 13 residues. V lost 5 bases and J lost 5, with 12 bases in between. CDR1 PRHDT and CDR2 FYEKMQ come from the germline V gene (reference sequence). CDR3 in DNA: TGTGCCAGCAGCGGTCAGATCGATTATGGCTACACCTTC. This encodes CASSGQIDYGYTF.

CDR3 loop: CATSRDGGSSYEQYF. DNA of the CDR3: TGTGCCACCAGCAGAGACGGAGGAAGCTCCTACGAGCAGTACTTC. The chain employs TRBV15 and TRBJ2-7, with D tentatively TRBD2 (5 bases). CDR1 is LNHNV and CDR2 is YYDKDF in the germline V gene (reference sequence). The CDR3 contains 15 residues. Trimming removed 0 bases from V and 0 bases from J, with 9 bases in between.

This chain connects TRBV5-4 to TRBJ2-5; 7 positions match TRBD2. After removal of 3 bases from V and 4 bases from J, the junction contained 6 bases not matched to a gene. In germline, CDR1 is SGHNT, CDR2 YYREEE (reference sequence). The CDR3 covers 14 residues. The CDR3 is CASSWAGGGETQYF. Written as DNA, the CDR3 is TGTGCCAGCAGCTGGGCAGGCGGGGGAGAGACCCAGTACTTC.

In the case of this clone: Additional DNA sequences in this sample encode the identical CDR3. V usage is TRBV6-1 and J usage is TRBJ1-2, with D unclear. The CDR3 has 12 residues. Trimming cost V 3 bases and J 8 bases, with 10 bases left between them. Germline V lookup: CDR1 MNHNS, CDR2 SASEGT. The CDR3 DNA is TGTGCCAGCAGTGAGAGGGTCGGCGGCTACACCTTC. This gives the protein CASSERVGGYTF.

V gene TRBV2 combines with J gene TRBJ1-6; the match to TRBD1 covers 8 bases. Unmatched junction bases numbered 10, after V lost 7 bases and J lost 5 bases. The CDR3 runs to 16 residues. Germline V lookup: CDR1 SNHLY, CDR2 FYNNEI. The CDR3 DNA follows: TGTGCCAGCACCCCCTCCGGGACAGGTCATAATTCACCCCTCCACTTT. It translates to CASTPSGTGHNSPLHF.

This clone was seen once. The rearrangement joins TRBV19 to TRBJ2-7; a possible D gene is TRBD2 (5 bases). Trimming cost V 2 bases and J 5 bases, with 13 bases left between them. Per the germline V gene, CDR1 is LNHDA and CDR2 is SQIVND (reference sequence). This CDR3 has 14 residues. For the CDR3, the DNA is TGTGCCAGTAGTATACGAGGGATTGACCACGAGCAGTACTTC. Amino acid sequence: CASSIRGIDHEQYF. Supplemented by reference TRBV19 and TRBJ2-7, the full variable domain reads DGGITQSPKYLFRKEGQNVTLSCEQNLNHDAMYWYRQDPGQGLRLIYYSQIVNDFQKGDIAEGYSVSREKKESFPLTVTSAQKNPTAFYLCASSIRGIDHEQYFGPGTRLTVT.

V and J are TRBV5-1 and TRBJ2-5, with 8 bases matching TRBD1. Germline-derived CDR1 and CDR2 are SGHRS and YFSETQ. Trimming took 0 bases from V and 5 from J; bases not matched to a gene: 12. The CDR3 length is 17 residues. The CDR3, as DNA: TGCGCCAGCAGCTTGGGCGGGACAGGTCGGTCGGGGGAGACCCAGTACTTC. Its protein product is CASSLGGTGRSGETQYF.

This clone was detected only once. This chain links TRBV12-5 with TRBJ2-7; a possible D gene is TRBD1 (5 bases). This CDR3 has 14 amino acids. Trimming took 1 base from V and 0 from J, leaving 7 bases between them. Germline loops: CDR1 LGHNT, CDR2 FRNRAP. CDR3 amino acids: CASGLGTLSYEQYF. Written as DNA, the CDR3 is TGTGCTAGTGGTTTGGGGACACTCTCCTACGAGCAGTACTTC.

The chain employs TRBV6-1 and TRBJ2-3, with TRBD2 identical over 10 bases. Trimming at V came to 6 bases and at J to 1 base, leaving 4 bases not matched to a gene. Germline assignment: CDR1 MNHNS and CDR2 SASEGT. CDR3 size: 15 residues. The chain's CDR3 is CASSSAGGGTDTQYF. In DNA form, the CDR3 reads TGTGCCAGCAGCTCAGCGGGAGGGGGCACAGATACGCAGTATTTT.

The chain has TRBV7-2 and TRBJ2-7; D perhaps matches TRBD2 (6 bases). There are 15 residues in the CDR3. The V gene lost 2 bases and the J gene lost 2 bases, with 13 bases spanning the gap. The germline CDR1 and CDR2 sequences are SGHTA and FQGNSA. The CDR3 spells CASSLFQGGTYEQYF. Written as DNA, the CDR3 is TGTGCCAGCAGCTTATTCCAGGGCGGGACCTACGAGCAGTACTTC.

In DNA form, the CDR3 reads TGTGCCAGCAGGAGGGACAGGGGGACGGTACAAGAGACCCAGTACTTC. It encodes CASRRDRGTVQETQYF. This sequence joins TRBV2 and TRBJ2-5, with 11 bases aligning to TRBD1. V lost 6 bases and J lost 2; bases outside the gene matches: 8. Germline V gene data show CDR1 as SNHLY and CDR2 as FYNNEI. The CDR3 runs 16 residues.

The chain carries TRBV7-9 and TRBJ1-4, with no clear D. This CDR3 has 12 amino acids. V lost 5 bases, J lost 6 bases, and 7 bases lay in between. Germline V gene lookup returns CDR1 SEHNR and CDR2 FQNEAQ (reference sequence). The DNA for the CDR3 is TGTGCCAGCAGCCCCCCTGATGAAAAACTGTTTTTT. Translated: CASSPPDEKLFF.

This rearrangement joins TRBV7-3 to TRBJ1-1; the D is unclear. Germline lookup yields CDR1 SGHTA and CDR2 FQGTGA. This CDR3 is built from 14 residues. V was shortened by 3 bases and J by 5 bases, with 13 bases between the two germline ends. CDR3 loop: CASSFGGSRTEAFF. In nucleotides, the CDR3 is TGTGCCAGCAGCTTCGGAGGGAGCAGGACTGAAGCTTTCTTT.

J is TRBJ2-1 and V is TRBV7-7; 12 bases are shared with TRBD2. Germline loops: CDR1 SSHAT, CDR2 FNYEAQ (reference sequence). The CDR3 has 15 residues. V lost 5 bases and J lost 10; bases outside the gene matches: 9. CDR3: CASSPILAGGGEQFF. The CDR3 coding sequence is TGTGCCAGCAGCCCGATACTAGCGGGGGGCGGGGAGCAGTTCTTC.

The gene calls are TRBV2 and TRBJ2-7, with a tentative D call TRBD1 (6 bases). This CDR3 contains 13 residues. V dropped 2 bases and J dropped 9 bases, with 14 bases sitting between them. Looked up from germline, CDR1 is SNHLY and CDR2 is FYNNEI. The CDR3 loop reads CASSENTQGWQYF. CDR3 nucleotide sequence: TGTGCCAGCAGTGAAAATACACAGGGTTGGCAGTACTTC. The full variable domain, completed using reference TRBV2 and TRBJ2-7, is EPEVTQTPSHQVTQMGQEVILRCVPISNHLYFYWYRQILGQKVEFLVSFYNNEISEKSEIFDDQFSVERPDGSNFTLKIRSTKLEDSAMYFCASSENTQGWQYFGPGTRLTVT.